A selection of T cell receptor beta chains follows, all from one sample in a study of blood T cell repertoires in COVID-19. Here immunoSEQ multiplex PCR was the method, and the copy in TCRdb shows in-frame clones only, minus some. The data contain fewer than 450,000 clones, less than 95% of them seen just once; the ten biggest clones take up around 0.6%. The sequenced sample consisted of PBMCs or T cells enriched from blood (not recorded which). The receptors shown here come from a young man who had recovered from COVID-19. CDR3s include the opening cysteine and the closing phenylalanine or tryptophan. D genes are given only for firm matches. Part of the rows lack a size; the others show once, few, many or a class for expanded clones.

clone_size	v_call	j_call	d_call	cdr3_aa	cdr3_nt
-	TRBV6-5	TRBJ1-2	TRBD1	CASTRTGDPPGGYTF	TGTGCCAGCACCCGGACAGGGGACCCCCCGGGTGGCTACACCTTC
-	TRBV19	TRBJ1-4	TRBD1	CASSSPRDSGVNEKLFF	TGTGCCAGTAGTTCCCCCCGGGACAGTGGGGTTAATGAAAAACTGTTTTTT
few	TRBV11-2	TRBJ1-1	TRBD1	CASSGTGGSEAFF	TGTGCCAGCAGCGGAACAGGGGGTAGTGAAGCTTTCTTT
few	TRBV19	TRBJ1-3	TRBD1	CASRETGGYGNTIYF	TGTGCCAGTAGAGAAACAGGGGGTTATGGAAACACCATATATTTT
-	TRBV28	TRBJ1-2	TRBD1	CASSPTLDRVGYTF	TGTGCCAGCAGTCCTACCTTAGACAGGGTTGGCTACACCTTC
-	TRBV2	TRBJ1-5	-	CASRQDRRQDQPQHF	TGTGCCAGCAGGCAAGACAGGCGGCAAGATCAGCCCCAGCATTTT
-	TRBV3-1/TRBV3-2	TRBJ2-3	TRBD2	CASSELAGAGTQYF	TGTGCCAGCAGCGAACTAGCGGGAGCGGGTACGCAGTATTTT
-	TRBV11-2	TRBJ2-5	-	CASSLDRRGGQETQYF	TGTGCCAGCAGCTTAGACCGGAGGGGGGGGCAAGAGACCCAGTACTTC
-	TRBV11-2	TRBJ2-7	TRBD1	CASSLRQGHYEQYF	TGTGCCAGCAGCTTACGACAGGGCCACTACGAGCAGTACTTC
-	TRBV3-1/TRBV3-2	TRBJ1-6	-	CASSPGRGNSPLHF	TGTGCCAGCAGCCCAGGGAGGGGGAATTCACCCCTCCACTTT
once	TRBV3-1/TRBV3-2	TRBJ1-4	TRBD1	CASRAGGGEKLFF	TGTGCCAGCAGGGCAGGGGGTGGTGAAAAACTGTTTTTT
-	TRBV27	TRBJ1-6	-	CASSLNPGTGRNSPLHF	TGTGCCAGCAGTTTAAACCCCGGAACAGGGCGAAATTCACCCCTCCACTTT
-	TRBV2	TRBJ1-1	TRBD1	CASSDRGHDTEAFF	TGTGCCAGCAGTGACAGGGGGCACGACACTGAAGCTTTCTTT
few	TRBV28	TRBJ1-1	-	CATWDIMNTEAFF	TGTGCCACCTGGGACATAATGAACACTGAAGCTTTCTTT
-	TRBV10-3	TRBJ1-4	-	CAISSRTPNATNEKLFF	TGTGCCATCAGTAGCAGGACACCCAATGCAACTAATGAAAAACTGTTTTTT
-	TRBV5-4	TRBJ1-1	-	CASSFPGRDTEAFF	TGTGCCAGCAGCTTTCCAGGGAGGGACACTGAAGCTTTCTTT
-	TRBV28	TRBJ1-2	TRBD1	CASRTGGAVGYTF	TGTGCCAGCAGAACAGGGGGCGCGGTTGGCTACACCTTC
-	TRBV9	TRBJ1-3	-	CASSGHTGNTIYF	TGTGCCAGCAGCGGACATACAGGCAACACCATATATTTT
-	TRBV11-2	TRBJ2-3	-	CASSPRGTDTQYF	TGTGCCAGCAGCCCAAGAGGCACAGATACGCAGTATTTT
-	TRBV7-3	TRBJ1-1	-	CASSPGGFPAFF	TGTGCCAGCAGCCCGGGGGGTTTCCCCGCTTTCTTT
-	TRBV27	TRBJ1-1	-	CASSGSGGNTEAFF	TGTGCCAGCAGCGGGTCGGGGGGGAACACTGAAGCTTTCTTT
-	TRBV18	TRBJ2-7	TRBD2	CASSPSGGGEQYF	TGTGCCAGCTCACCAAGCGGGGGCGGCGAGCAGTACTTC
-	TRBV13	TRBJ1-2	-	CASSRNLLENYGYTF	TGTGCCAGCAGTCGAAACCTTCTCGAGAACTATGGCTACACCTTC
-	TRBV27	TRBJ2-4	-	CASSLMGEGDIQYF	TGTGCCAGCAGTTTAATGGGTGAAGGGGACATTCAGTACTTC
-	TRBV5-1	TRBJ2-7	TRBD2	CASGASGTFEGQYF	TGCGCCAGCGGAGCTAGCGGGACCTTCGAGGGGCAGTACTTC
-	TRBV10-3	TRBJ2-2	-	CAISAGLITNTGELFF	TGTGCCATCTCCGCGGGCCTGATTACGAACACCGGGGAGCTGTTTTTT
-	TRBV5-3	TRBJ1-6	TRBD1	CARSDTGQGNSPLHF	TGTGCCAGAAGCGATACCGGACAGGGGAATTCACCCCTCCACTTT
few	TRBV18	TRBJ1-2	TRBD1	CASSPQTGQGYTF	TGTGCCAGCTCACCACAGACAGGGCAAGGCTACACCTTC
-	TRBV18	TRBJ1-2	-	CASSRERDYGYTF	TGTGCCAGCTCCCGGGAGAGGGACTATGGCTACACCTTC
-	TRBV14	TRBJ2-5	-	CASSTGAGVETQYF	TGTGCCAGCAGCACGGGAGCTGGGGTGGAGACCCAGTACTTC
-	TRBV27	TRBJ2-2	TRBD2	CASSLTGLAGNTGELFF	TGTGCCAGCAGTTTGACCGGACTAGCGGGGAACACCGGGGAGCTGTTTTTT
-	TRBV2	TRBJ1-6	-	CASSGDSASPLHF	TGTGCCAGCAGCGGGGACTCGGCCTCACCCCTCCACTTT
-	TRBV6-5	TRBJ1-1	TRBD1	CASKPPDREGMGAFF	TGTGCCAGCAAACCGCCGGACAGGGAAGGTATGGGAGCTTTCTTT
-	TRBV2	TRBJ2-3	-	CASKVWPGAITDTQYF	TGTGCCAGCAAGGTTTGGCCGGGAGCGATCACAGATACGCAGTATTTT
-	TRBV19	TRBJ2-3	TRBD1	CASSMGQTTSTDTQYF	TGTGCCAGTAGTATGGGACAGACTACTAGCACAGATACGCAGTATTTT
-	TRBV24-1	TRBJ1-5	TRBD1	CATSGGTVNQPQHF	TGTGCCACCAGTGGAGGGACAGTAAATCAGCCCCAGCATTTT
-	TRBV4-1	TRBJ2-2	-	CASSQLGGATGELFF	TGCGCCAGCAGCCAACTAGGCGGAGCGACCGGGGAGCTGTTTTTT
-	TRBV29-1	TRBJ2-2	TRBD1	CSATGQTPGELFF	TGCAGCGCCACGGGACAGACGCCCGGGGAGCTGTTTTTT
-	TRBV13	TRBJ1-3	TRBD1	CASNRQGGNTIYF	TGTGCCAGCAACCGACAGGGTGGAAACACCATATATTTT
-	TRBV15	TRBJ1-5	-	CATSRTGNQPQHF	TGTGCCACCAGCCGGACAGGCAATCAGCCCCAGCATTTT
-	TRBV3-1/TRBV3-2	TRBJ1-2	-	CASSQESYGYTF	TGTGCCAGCAGCCAAGAGAGCTATGGCTACACCTTC
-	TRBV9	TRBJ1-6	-	CASSLGGSGDSPLHF	TGTGCCAGCAGCCTGGGGGGGAGTGGTGACTCACCCCTCCACTTT
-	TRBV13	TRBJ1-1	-	CASSLSSGVGEAFF	TGTGCCAGCAGCTTGTCCTCAGGGGTCGGGGAAGCTTTCTTT
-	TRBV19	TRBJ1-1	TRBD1	CASRSEQGATEAFF	TGTGCCAGTAGGTCCGAACAGGGGGCGACTGAAGCTTTCTTT
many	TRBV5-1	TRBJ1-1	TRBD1	CASSPGTGTNMNTEAFF	TGCGCCAGCAGCCCCGGGACAGGGACCAATATGAACACTGAAGCTTTCTTT
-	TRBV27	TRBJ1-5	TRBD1	CASSLMPGGQPQHF	TGTGCCAGCAGTTTAATGCCAGGGGGGCAGCCCCAGCATTTT